The T cell receptor (beta chain) under discussion was sequenced for a study of lymphopenia after photon versus proton radiotherapy. Germline assignment: CDR1 MNHNY and CDR2 SVGAGI (reference sequence). This CDR3 comprises 13 residues. Trimming shortened V by 0 bases and J by 6 bases, and 8 bases separated the two germline ends. Profiled with immunoSEQ multiplex PCR; TCRdb holds only in-frame clones, not every one. The sample carries around 160,000 clones, 70% to 90% recorded once. The rearrangement links TRBV6-6 to TRBJ1-1; D possibly corresponds to TRBD1 (6 bases). Source: peripheral blood, taken from a patient treated with photon-based radiotherapy. The receptor comes from a man aged 45-60 years with gastric cancer. CDR3 protein: CASSYSSGAEAFF. Here the CDR3 DNA reads TGTGCCAGCAGTTACTCGTCAGGGGCTGAAGCTTTCTTT.